These T cell receptor beta chains were read from a single sample in a study of CD8 T cells in Susac syndrome. MiXCR, applied by TCRdb to the immunoSEQ multiplex PCR reads, yields one record per CDR3 protein. The sample consists of fewer than 150,000 distinct CDR3 sequences, approximately 90% of them appearing once. The sample was CD8+ T cells from PBMCs. These receptors were obtained from a human donor with multiple sclerosis. The CDR3 runs from the conserved cysteine through the conserved F or W. D genes are given only for firm matches. Rows may omit the clone size; those that give it use once, few, many or a size class.

TRBV19	.	TRBJ2-2	.	CASSISGAGELFF	TGTGCCAGTAGTATATCTGGTGCCGGGGAGCTGTTTTTT
TRBV12-3/TRBV12-4	.	TRBJ2-5	.	CASSASGRGRAQYF	TGTGCCAGCAGTGCCTCGGGGCGGGGTCGGGCCCAGTACTTC
TRBV24-1	.	TRBJ1-5	.	CATSAEYSNQPQHF	TGTGCCACCAGTGCCGAATATAGCAATCAGCCCCAGCATTTT
TRBV6-5	.	TRBJ2-3	.	CASSPGPYSTDTQYF	TGTGCCAGCAGCCCCGGGCCTTATAGCACAGATACGCAGTATTTT
TRBV11-1	.	TRBJ1-1	.	CASSLWGEAFF	TGTGCCAGCAGCCTGTGGGGTGAAGCTTTCTTT
TRBV28	.	TRBJ2-5	once	CASSLSDRSQETQYF	TGTGCCAGCAGTTTAAGCGACAGGAGCCAAGAGACCCAGTACTTC
TRBV5-6	.	TRBJ2-2	.	CASSLISPNTGELFF	TGTGCCAGCAGCTTGATTAGCCCGAACACCGGGGAGCTGTTTTTT
TRBV19	.	TRBJ2-1	.	CASFSTYNMDEQFF	TGTGCCAGTTTTTCAACCTATAACATGGATGAGCAGTTCTTC
TRBV29-1	.	TRBJ1-1	.	CSVRFPHLQGETEAFF	TGCAGCGTCCGTTTCCCTCACCTACAAGGCGAGACTGAAGCTTTCTTT
TRBV5-4	.	TRBJ2-5	.	CASSLSEEETQYF	TGTGCCAGCAGCTTGAGTGAGGAAGAGACCCAGTACTTC
TRBV12-3/TRBV12-4	.	TRBJ2-7	.	CASSYLPGHRYEQYF	TGTGCCAGCAGTTATCTACCGGGACACCGCTACGAGCAGTACTTC
TRBV30	.	TRBJ2-7	.	CAWSAPGPPLDGNEQYF	TGTGCCTGGAGCGCCCCCGGGCCGCCACTCGACGGCAACGAGCAGTACTTC
TRBV6-2/TRBV6-3	.	TRBJ1-5	.	CASSYGMRGVQPQHF	TGTGCCAGCAGTTACGGGATGAGGGGGGTTCAGCCCCAGCATTTT
TRBV28	.	TRBJ2-5	.	CASSSPYISEETQYF	TGTGCCAGCAGTTCCCCCTACATCTCGGAGGAGACCCAGTACTTC
TRBV25-1	.	TRBJ2-7	.	CASRGTYHSYEQYF	TGTGCCAGCAGGGGCACATACCACTCCTACGAGCAGTACTTC
TRBV4-3	TRBD2	TRBJ2-7	.	CASSQSSGTYEQYF	TGCGCCAGCAGCCAATCTAGCGGGACCTACGAGCAGTACTTC